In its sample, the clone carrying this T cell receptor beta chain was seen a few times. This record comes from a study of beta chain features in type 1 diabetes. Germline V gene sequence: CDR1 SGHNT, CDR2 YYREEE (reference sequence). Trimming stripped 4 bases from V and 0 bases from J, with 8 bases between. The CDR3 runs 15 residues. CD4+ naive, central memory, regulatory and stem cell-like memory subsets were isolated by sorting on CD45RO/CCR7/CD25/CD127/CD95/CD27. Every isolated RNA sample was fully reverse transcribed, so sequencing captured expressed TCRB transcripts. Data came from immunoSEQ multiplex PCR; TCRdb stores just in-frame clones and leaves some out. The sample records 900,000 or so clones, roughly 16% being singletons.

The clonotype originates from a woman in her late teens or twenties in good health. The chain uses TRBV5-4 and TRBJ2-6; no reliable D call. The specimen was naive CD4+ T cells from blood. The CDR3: CASSVYASGANVLTF. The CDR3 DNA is TGTGCCAGCAGCGTATACGCCTCTGGGGCCAACGTCCTGACTTTC.